These 21 T cell receptor beta chains came from one sample sequenced in a study of blood T cell repertoires in COVID-19. Repertoires were generated with immunoSEQ multiplex PCR, while TCRdb's copy carries only in-frame clones and drops some. The table has some 250,000 clones, around 90% seen once. Sample: peripheral blood. Receptor source: a woman between 70 and 85 years old with active or convalescent COVID-19.

This sequence joins TRBV6-2 or TRBV6-3 and TRBJ2-5, with a possible D match to TRBD1 (6 bases). The germline CDR1 and CDR2 sequences are MNHEY and SVGEGT. V lost 4 bases and J 6 bases, leaving 15 bases between the germline ends. This CDR3 comprises 14 residues. In nucleotides, the CDR3 is TGTGCCAGCAGTTTCGGAACAGGGTTCCAGACCCAGTACTTC. This encodes CASSFGTGFQTQYF.

The chain couples TRBV10-3 to TRBJ1-6; no firm D call. Germline loops: CDR1 ENHRY, CDR2 SYGVKD. V was trimmed by 6 bases and J by 10 bases, leaving 13 bases between them. There are 13 residues in the CDR3. CDR3 sequence reads: CAIRGGGYSPLHF. DNA for the CDR3: TGTGCCATCAGGGGAGGCGGATACTCACCCCTCCACTTT.

V gene TRBV5-1 combines with J gene TRBJ1-2; 7 bases line up with TRBD1. CDR1 is SGHRS, CDR2 YFSETQ, per germline. Trimming removed 4 bases from V and 8 bases from J; junction bases left unmatched: 8. The CDR3 loop spans 13 amino acids. CDR3 DNA sequence: TGCGCCAGCAGCGCCGGACAGGCCTGGGGCTACACCTTC. It encodes CASSAGQAWGYTF. Supplemented by reference TRBV5-1 and TRBJ1-2, the full variable domain reads KAGVTQTPRYLIKTRGQQVTLSCSPISGHRSVSWYQQTPGQGLQFLFEYFSETQRNKGNFPGRFSGRQFSNSRSEMNVSTLELGDSALYLCASSAGQAWGYTFGSGTRLTVV.

The chain combines TRBV15 with TRBJ1-1; maybe TRBD1 (6 bases). V lost 5 bases, J lost 12 bases, and 16 bases lay in between. This CDR3 contains 12 residues. Germline V gene lookup returns CDR1 LNHNV and CDR2 YYDKDF (reference sequence). The CDR3 region is CATSPPTGSTFF. In DNA, the CDR3 is TGTGCCACCAGCCCCCCCACAGGGTCGACTTTCTTT.

The chain uses TRBV24-1 and TRBJ1-2; D possibly corresponds to TRBD1 (6 bases). V shed 3 bases and J shed 5 bases, with 24 bases lying between them. This CDR3 is 18 amino acids long. Germline lookup yields CDR1 KGHDR and CDR2 SFDVKD. CDR3 sequence: CATSDRGEQGSRVYGYTF. The CDR3 bases are TGTGCCACCAGTGATCGGGGCGAACAGGGAAGTAGGGTGTATGGCTACACCTTC.

The chain employs TRBV7-2 and TRBJ2-1; no reliable D call. Germline V gene data show CDR1 as SGHTA and CDR2 as FQGNSA. The length of the CDR3 is 13 residues. V lost 0 bases to trimming and J lost 7 bases, with 7 bases between them. This chain's CDR3 is CASSLARVNEQFF. The DNA of the CDR3 is TGTGCCAGCAGCTTAGCTAGAGTTAATGAGCAGTTCTTC.

The chain is built from TRBV19 and TRBJ2-1; D ambiguous. In germline, CDR1 is LNHDA, CDR2 SQIVND (reference sequence). This CDR3 comprises 11 residues. Trimming left V 7 bases short and J 2 bases short, with 3 bases between. The CDR3 region is CASTAYNEQFF. The CDR3 DNA reads as TGTGCCAGTACCGCCTACAATGAGCAGTTCTTC.

Notes on this clone: Other DNA variants within this sample encode the same CDR3. The rearrangement joins TRBV7-9 to TRBJ1-5; possible D gene TRBD1, 6 bases. Germline V gene lookup returns CDR1 SEHNR and CDR2 FQNEAQ (reference sequence). The germline V and J ends were trimmed by 1 base and 6 bases, with 7 bases remaining between them. This CDR3 contains 13 residues. As DNA, the CDR3 is TGTGCCAGCAGCTTAGACAGGGCTCAGCCCCAGCATTTT. Protein sequence: CASSLDRAQPQHF.

The sample holds one count of this clone. The chain has TRBV6-2 or TRBV6-3 and TRBJ2-7; maybe TRBD1 (6 bases). Trimming removed 4 bases from V and 3 bases from J, with 19 bases in between. Germline V CDR1 and CDR2: MNHEY, SVGEGT. This CDR3 comprises 16 residues. The CDR3 here is CASSSRRTATYYEQYF. As DNA, the CDR3 is TGTGCCAGCAGTTCCCGACGGACAGCAACATACTACGAGCAGTACTTC.

This sequence joins TRBV7-8 and TRBJ1-5, with D maybe TRBD1 (6 bases). CDR3 size: 15 residues. Per the germline V gene, CDR1 is SGHVS and CDR2 is FQNEAQ. Trimming pared 2 bases from V and 4 bases from J, leaving 12 bases between. The CDR3 nucleotides read TGTGCCAGCAGCTTACCCATCACAGGGAATCAGCCCCAGCATTTT. It yields the protein CASSLPITGNQPQHF.

The CDR3 loop is CASSSGLALGEQYF. The CDR3 coding sequence is TGTGCCAGCAGCTCCGGACTAGCCCTGGGCGAGCAGTACTTC. The rearrangement joins TRBV7-9 to TRBJ2-7; 8 bases match TRBD2. The junction had 8 bases not matched to a gene; V was cut back by 4 bases and J by 6 bases. The CDR3 totals 14 residues. The germline CDR1 and CDR2 sequences are SEHNR and FQNEAQ (reference sequence).

V is TRBV4-3 and J is TRBJ1-4, with TRBD1 as a possible D gene (5 bases). Trimming took 2 bases from V and 3 from J, leaving 10 bases between them. Germline V gene data show CDR1 as LGHNA and CDR2 as YSLEER. The CDR3 spans 15 residues. The CDR3 sequence is CASSQTGTPNEKLFF. CDR3 sequence (DNA): TGCGCCAGCAGCCAAACAGGAACCCCTAATGAAAAACTGTTTTTT.

The gene calls are TRBV4-3 and TRBJ1-1; D is uncertain. Trimming pared 0 bases from V and 0 bases from J, leaving 11 bases between. Germline CDR1 reads LGHNA; CDR2 reads YSLEER. The CDR3 is 16 amino acids. The CDR3 DNA follows: TGCGCCAGCAGCCAAGATATAGCGGGGATGAACACTGAAGCTTTCTTT. Amino acid sequence: CASSQDIAGMNTEAFF.

The rearrangement joins TRBV10-2 to TRBJ1-6; tentatively, D is TRBD1 (6 bases). The V end lost 8 bases, the J end lost 0 bases, and 17 bases lay between the germline ends. The CDR3 has 17 amino acids. Germline lookup yields CDR1 WSHSY and CDR2 SAAADI. CDR3 sequence: CASLRGGEGSYNSPLHF. The CDR3 bases are TGCGCCAGCTTGAGGGGGGGCGAAGGCTCCTATAATTCACCCCTCCACTTT.

The V call is TRBV7-2, the J call TRBJ1-1; weak D call: TRBD1 (5 bases). V lost 4 bases and J lost 6, with 18 bases in between. The CDR3 has 15 residues. Looked up from germline, CDR1 is SGHTA and CDR2 is FQGNSA. CDR3 amino acids: CASSSWGGVIAEAFF. Written as DNA, the CDR3 is TGTGCCAGCAGCTCCTGGGGGGGGGTAATAGCTGAAGCTTTCTTT. Complete variable domain (other parts from reference TRBV7-2 and TRBJ1-1): GAGVSQSPSNKVTEKGKDVELRCDPISGHTALYWYRQSLGQGLEFLIYFQGNSAPDKSGLPSDRFSAERTGGSVSTLTIQRTQQEDSAVYLCASSSWGGVIAEAFFGQGTRLTVV.

This chain links TRBV29-1 with TRBJ2-3; D might be TRBD2 (5 bases). Trimming removed 3 bases at V and 1 base at J, with 11 bases between. CDR3 length equals 14 residues. Per the germline V gene, CDR1 is SQVTM and CDR2 is ANQGSEA. This chain's CDR3 is CSVDEGWGTDTQYF. The CDR3 DNA reads TGCAGCGTTGACGAGGGATGGGGCACAGATACGCAGTATTTT.

This clone appeared a single time. This chain links TRBV3-1 (or the pseudogene TRBV3-2) with TRBJ1-4; TRBD1 matches at 11 bases. Germline trimming cut 4 bases from V and 10 bases from J; bases unmatched to any gene: 11. Germline V gene sequence: CDR1 LGHDT, CDR2 YNNKEL (reference sequence). There are 16 residues in the CDR3. CDR3: CASSPHTRTGGGKLFF. The CDR3 nucleotides read TGTGCCAGCAGCCCCCATACTAGGACAGGGGGCGGAAAACTGTTTTTT.

This chain links TRBV6-4 with TRBJ2-1; 7 bases align to TRBD1. Germline assignment: CDR1 MRHNA and CDR2 SNTAGT. This CDR3 spans 15 amino acids. The V and J ends lost 5 bases and 2 bases, in that order; junction bases with no gene match: 6. The CDR3 loop is CASSRRQGPYNEQFF. CDR3 bases: TGTGCCAGCAGTCGGCGACAGGGACCCTACAATGAGCAGTTCTTC.

The chain combines TRBV18 with TRBJ1-1; TRBD1 agrees at 8 bases. CDR3 length: 14 amino acids. Germline CDR1 and CDR2: KGHSH and LQKENI. J was trimmed by 10 bases and V by 8 bases; bases with no gene match: 15. The CDR3 loop is CASGTSLTGVGAFF. In DNA, the CDR3 is TGTGCCAGCGGCACCAGCCTGACAGGGGTAGGAGCTTTCTTT.

This chain uses TRBV12-3 or TRBV12-4 with TRBJ1-1; TRBD1 aligns across 7 bases. The V segment lost 3 bases and the J segment 7 bases; nucleotides outside the gene matches: 5. This CDR3 is 13 amino acids long. CDR3 bases: TGTGCCAGCAGTTTCCTGGGGGACAGTGAAGCTTTCTTT. This gives the protein CASSFLGDSEAFF.

A few counts support this clone. The V gene is TRBV2, the J gene TRBJ2-6, with a weak D call TRBD1 (5 bases). The V gene's germline CDR1 is SNHLY and CDR2 FYNNEI. This CDR3 is built from 13 residues. Trimming shortened V by 4 bases and J by 13 bases, and 14 bases separated the two germline ends. This CDR3 is CASSVGRAGVLTF. As DNA, the CDR3 is TGTGCCAGCAGTGTCGGCAGGGCTGGAGTCCTGACTTTC.